These 16 T cell receptor beta chains originate from one sample sequenced in a study of a mutant IDH1 vaccine in newly diagnosed glioma. Their recognized antigens are unknown. As for time point: week 35, safety follow-up. Every vaccine dose comprised 300 ug of mutant IDH1 20-mer peptide plus topical imiquimod. Profiled with immunoSEQ multiplex PCR; TCRdb holds only in-frame clones, not every one. In the table there are more than 60,000 clones, 65% to 75% of which are singletons. The source material was PBMCs, sampled from a glioma patient whose treatment included an IDH1 peptide vaccine. These receptor sequences come from a man aged 50 or older with glioma.

This chain links TRBV5-1 with TRBJ1-3; 8 bases line up with TRBD1. Looked up from germline, CDR1 is SGHRS and CDR2 is YFSETQ. The junction had 2 bases not matched to a gene; V was cut back by 0 bases and J by 3 bases. The CDR3 spans 15 residues. The CDR3 region has the DNA TGCGCCAGCAGCTTGGGACAGGGGAATGGAAACACCATATATTTT. This codes for CASSLGQGNGNTIYF.

The count of this clone is one. The J gene is TRBJ2-1, the V gene TRBV10-3, with TRBD1 as a possible D gene (5 bases). The V gene's germline CDR1 is ENHRY and CDR2 SYGVKD. V gave up 7 bases and J gave up 7 bases, with 17 bases separating them. The CDR3 runs 14 residues. Here the CDR3 DNA reads TGTGCCATCACCCCGGGCAATGGGGCAAATGAGCAGTTCTTC. Translation gives CAITPGNGANEQFF.

The chain employs TRBV7-9 and TRBJ2-7; no firm D call. V gave up 1 base and J gave up 0 bases, with 7 bases separating them. CDR3 length equals 14 residues. The germline gives CDR1 SEHNR, CDR2 FQNEAQ (reference sequence). Here the CDR3 DNA reads TGTGCCAGCAGCTTAGTGGCCGCCTCCTACGAGCAGTACTTC. It yields the protein CASSLVAASYEQYF.

The chain employs TRBV28 and TRBJ1-1; D unresolved. This CDR3 has 12 residues. V was clipped by 5 bases and J by 6 bases, with 10 bases between them. Germline CDR1 reads MDHEN; CDR2 reads SYDVKM. The CDR3 bases are TGTGCCAGCAGTCTTAAGCTTCCTGAAGCTTTCTTT. It codes for CASSLKLPEAFF.

The genes are TRBV11-3 and TRBJ2-5; 7 nucleotides align to TRBD2. V lost 5 bases and J lost 2; bases outside the gene matches: 8. Germline loops: CDR1 SGHNT, CDR2 YENEEA. The CDR3 extends over 15 amino acids. The CDR3 sequence: CASSRPRGEQETQYF. CDR3 nucleotide sequence: TGTGCCAGCAGCCGACCCCGGGGGGAGCAAGAGACCCAGTACTTC.

This clone occurred once. The genes are TRBV19 and TRBJ1-4, with 7 bases aligning to TRBD1. Germline lookup yields CDR1 LNHDA and CDR2 SQIVND (reference sequence). The CDR3 contains 15 residues. Trimming at V came to 5 bases and at J to 8 bases, leaving 11 bases not matched to a gene. CDR3 region: CASSALDRREEKLFF. The CDR3 coding sequence is TGTGCCAGTAGTGCTTTGGACAGGAGAGAGGAAAAACTGTTTTTT.

This clone was detected once. The rearrangement joins TRBV4-1 to TRBJ2-7, with 11 bases matching TRBD1. Germline loops: CDR1 MGHRA, CDR2 YSYEKL. The J segment lost 6 bases and the V segment lost 2 bases, leaving 9 bases of the junction unmatched. This CDR3 has 16 amino acids. Here the CDR3 DNA reads TGCGCCAGCAGCCAAATCTCCGGGACAGGGGGGGCCGAGCAGTACTTC. The encoded protein is CASSQISGTGGAEQYF.

The V call is TRBV7-2, the J call TRBJ2-3, with 7 bases aligning to TRBD2. Unmatched junction bases numbered 4, after V lost 5 bases and J lost 2 bases. The CDR3 is made up of 14 amino acids. CDR1 is SGHTA, CDR2 FQGNSA, per germline. CDR3: CASSPQRDTDTQYF. The CDR3, as DNA: TGTGCCAGCAGCCCTCAGCGGGACACAGATACGCAGTATTTT.

V and J are TRBV9 and TRBJ2-1; 7 bases fit TRBD1. The V segment lost 4 bases and the J segment 10 bases; nucleotides outside the gene matches: 5. This CDR3 is 12 amino acids long. Germline loops: CDR1 SGDLS, CDR2 YYNGEE. The DNA of the CDR3 is TGTGCCAGCAGCCCCTCGGACAGGGAGCAGTTCTTC. This encodes CASSPSDREQFF.

This chain links TRBV6-1 with TRBJ1-5, with 11 bases aligning to TRBD1. Unmatched junction bases numbered 3, after V lost 6 bases and J lost 2 bases. Germline CDR1 is MNHNS and CDR2 is SASEGT. The CDR3 sequence is 15 residues long. The DNA of the CDR3 is TGTGCCAGCAGCGGGGGACAGGGGGGCAATCAGCCCCAGCATTTT. This translates into CASSGGQGGNQPQHF.

This clone was found a few times. J is TRBJ1-1 and V is TRBV5-5; no definite D call. Trimming removed 0 bases at V and 4 bases at J, with 10 bases between. Germline assignment: CDR1 SGHKS and CDR2 YYEKEE (reference sequence). The CDR3 runs to 14 residues. This CDR3 reads CASSLEGKITEAFF. The CDR3 DNA sequence: TGTGCCAGCAGCTTGGAGGGTAAGATCACTGAAGCTTTCTTT.

The V and J genes are TRBV5-4 and TRBJ1-2, with 10 bases lining up with TRBD1. The CDR3 spans 14 residues. V shed 7 bases and J 4 bases; nucleotides not matched to a gene: 7. Germline V gene data show CDR1 as SGHNT and CDR2 as YYREEE (reference sequence). CDR3 protein: CASDLDRGSYGYTF. DNA for the CDR3: TGTGCCAGCGATCTGGACAGGGGGTCCTATGGCTACACCTTC. The variable domain in full, completed from reference TRBV5-4 and TRBJ1-2, reads ETGVTQSPTHLIKTRGQQVTLRCSSQSGHNTVSWYQQALGQGPQFIFQYYREEENGRGNFPPRFSGLQFPNYSSELNVNALELDDSALYLCASDLDRGSYGYTFGSGTRLTVV.

The chain recombines TRBV7-9 with TRBJ2-6, with D unclear. Trimming cost V 0 bases and J 0 bases, with 6 bases left between them. Germline CDR1 SEHNR, CDR2 FQNEAQ (reference sequence). CDR3 length: 16 amino acids. The CDR3 sequence is CASSLARLSGANVLTF. The CDR3 region has the DNA TGTGCCAGCAGCTTAGCCAGACTCTCTGGGGCCAACGTCCTGACTTTC.

The chain couples TRBV10-3 to TRBJ1-6; 7 positions match TRBD1. V was clipped by 2 bases and J by 7 bases; unmatched bases: 8. The CDR3 is made up of 16 amino acids. Germline-derived CDR1 and CDR2 are ENHRY and SYGVKD. DNA of the CDR3: TGTGCCATCAGTGAGAAATCAGGGGGGGAAAATTCACCCCTCCACTTT. It yields the protein CAISEKSGGENSPLHF.

The rearrangement joins TRBV25-1 to TRBJ1-1, with TRBD1 as a possible D gene (6 bases). The CDR3 extends over 15 amino acids. Trimming shortened V by 0 bases and J by 3 bases, and 11 bases separated the two germline ends. Germline CDR1 is MGHDK and CDR2 is SYGVNS. This chain's CDR3 is CASSEYTGADTEAFF. The CDR3 bases are TGTGCCAGCAGTGAATATACGGGGGCGGACACTGAAGCTTTCTTT.

This clone is a singleton in its sample. The chain employs TRBV7-9 and TRBJ2-7; TRBD1 aligns across 8 bases. This CDR3 is 14 amino acids long. Germline loops: CDR1 SEHNR, CDR2 FQNEAQ (reference sequence). V gave up 4 bases and J gave up 0 bases; unmatched junction bases: 2. The DNA for the CDR3 is TGTGCCAGCAGCTCTGGACAGGGCTCCTACGAGCAGTACTTC. Protein: CASSSGQGSYEQYF.